These 8 T cell receptor beta chains were sequenced from one sample in a study of blood T cell repertoires in COVID-19. TCRdb keeps only in-frame clones here, not all; method: immunoSEQ multiplex PCR. The data hold roughly 160,000 clones, with around 84% observed a single time. The sample comprised peripheral blood. These receptors were obtained from a man aged 55 to 70 with COVID-19, enrolled during active disease.

This clone was seen a handful of times. The rearrangement joins TRBV7-8 to TRBJ2-1; D is possibly TRBD1 (6 bases). Germline CDR1 and CDR2: SGHVS and FQNEAQ. The CDR3 extends over 16 amino acids. V gave up 4 bases and J gave up 3 bases, with 16 bases separating them. This CDR3 reads CASSSSRGQSYNEQFF. CDR3 nucleotide sequence: TGTGCCAGCAGCTCCTCTCGAGGACAGAGCTACAATGAGCAGTTCTTC.

The chain joins TRBV9 to TRBJ2-1; 7 nucleotides agree with TRBD2. The germline V gene encodes CDR1 SGDLS and CDR2 YYNGEE. This CDR3 region has 14 residues. Trimming at V came to 3 bases and at J to 3 bases, leaving 3 bases not matched to a gene. CDR3 in amino acids: CASSGSGYYNEQFF. The CDR3 DNA follows: TGTGCCAGCAGCGGTAGCGGGTACTACAATGAGCAGTTCTTC.

This CDR3 is CASLSGILRLNTEAFF. For the CDR3, the DNA is TGCGCCAGCCTCTCGGGAATCTTGCGTTTGAACACTGAAGCTTTCTTT. The chain is built from TRBV10-2 and TRBJ1-1; D not resolved. CDR1 is WSHSY and CDR2 is SAAADI in the germline V gene. The CDR3 is made up of 16 amino acids. Trimming pared 8 bases from V and 0 bases from J, leaving 19 bases between.

The genes are TRBV11-2 and TRBJ2-7; TRBD1 matches 9 bases. V lost 1 base, J lost 5 bases, and 12 bases stayed unmatched. Germline V gives CDR1 SGHAT, CDR2 FQNNGV. This CDR3 has 17 amino acids. In DNA, the CDR3 is TGTGCCAGCAGCTTAGGGGGGGCGGGACAGGGTTCCGACGAGCAGTACTTC. This translates into CASSLGGAGQGSDEQYF.

In this sample, this clone turned up once. This chain links TRBV2 with TRBJ1-6; D unresolved. Deletions cut 7 bases from V and 3 bases from J, with 13 bases between. CDR1 is SNHLY, CDR2 FYNNEI, per germline. The CDR3 spans 15 residues. The CDR3 reads CASIQAEGYNSPLHF. The DNA of the CDR3 is TGTGCCAGCATCCAAGCTGAGGGCTATAATTCACCCCTCCACTTT.

The chain joins TRBV11-1 to TRBJ2-7; TRBD2 agrees at 12 bases. Trimming removed 4 bases from V and 3 bases from J; junction bases left unmatched: 4. The CDR3 length is 15 residues. CDR1 SGHAT and CDR2 FQDESV come from the germline V gene (reference sequence). CDR3 in amino acids: CASSSGLAGNYEQYF. CDR3 coding DNA: TGTGCCAGCAGCTCCGGACTAGCGGGGAACTACGAGCAGTACTTC.

Of note for this clone: Other DNA variants within this sample encode the same CDR3. The rearrangement links TRBV7-8 to TRBJ1-1; D gene uncertain. Looked up from germline, CDR1 is SGHVS and CDR2 is FQNEAQ. The CDR3 spans 14 residues. Trimming pared 0 bases from V and 0 bases from J, leaving 5 bases between. CDR3 DNA sequence: TGTGCCAGCAGCTTAGCGGGCCTGAACACTGAAGCTTTCTTT. This encodes CASSLAGLNTEAFF. Full variable domain (remainder filled in from reference TRBV7-8 and TRBJ1-1): GAGVSQSPRYKVAKRGQDVALRCDPISGHVSLFWYQQALGQGPEFLTYFQNEAQLDKSGLPSDRFFAERPEGSVSTLKIQRTQQEDSAVYLCASSLAGLNTEAFFGQGTRLTVV.

The rearrangement links TRBV5-1 to TRBJ1-1, with a possible D match to TRBD1 (6 bases). Germline V gene sequence: CDR1 SGHRS, CDR2 YFSETQ. The CDR3 contains 16 residues. Trimming took off 0 bases at V and 1 base at J, with 13 bases between the two ends. The CDR3: CASSLAPTGRNTEAFF. CDR3 coding DNA: TGCGCCAGCAGCTTGGCCCCGACAGGCCGGAACACTGAAGCTTTCTTT.